The clone carrying this T cell receptor beta chain has a single count. Sequenced by immunoSEQ multiplex PCR; TCRdb stores in-frame clones only, minus some. The table includes roughly 68,000 clones, roughly 93% detected once. The sequence derives from a man aged 40-55 years with rheumatoid arthritis. Material for sequencing was PBMCs.

CDR3 residues: CASSLVGSYNEQFF. The DNA of the CDR3 is TGTGCCAGCAGCTTGGTGGGGTCCTACAATGAGCAGTTCTTC. The chain joins TRBV5-4 to TRBJ2-1; no definite D call. In germline, CDR1 is SGHNT, CDR2 YYREEE (reference sequence). The CDR3 is made up of 14 amino acids. The germline V and J ends were trimmed by 0 bases and 1 base, with 5 bases remaining between them.